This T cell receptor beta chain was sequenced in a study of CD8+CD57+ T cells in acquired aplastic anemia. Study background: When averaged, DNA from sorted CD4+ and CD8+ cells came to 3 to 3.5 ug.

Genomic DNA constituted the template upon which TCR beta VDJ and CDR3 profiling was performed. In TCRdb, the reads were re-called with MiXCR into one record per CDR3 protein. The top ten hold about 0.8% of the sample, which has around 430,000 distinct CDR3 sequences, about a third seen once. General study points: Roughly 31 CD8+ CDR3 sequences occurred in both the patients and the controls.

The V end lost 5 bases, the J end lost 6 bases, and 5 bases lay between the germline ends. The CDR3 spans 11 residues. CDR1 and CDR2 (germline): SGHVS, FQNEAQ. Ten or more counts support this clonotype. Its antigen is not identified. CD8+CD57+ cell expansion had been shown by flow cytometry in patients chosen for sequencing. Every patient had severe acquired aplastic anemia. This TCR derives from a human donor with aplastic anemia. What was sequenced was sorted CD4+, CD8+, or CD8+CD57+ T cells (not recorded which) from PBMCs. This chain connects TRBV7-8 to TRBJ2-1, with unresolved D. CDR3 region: CASSNPNEQFF. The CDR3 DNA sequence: TGTGCCAGCAGCAACCCCAATGAGCAGTTCTTC.